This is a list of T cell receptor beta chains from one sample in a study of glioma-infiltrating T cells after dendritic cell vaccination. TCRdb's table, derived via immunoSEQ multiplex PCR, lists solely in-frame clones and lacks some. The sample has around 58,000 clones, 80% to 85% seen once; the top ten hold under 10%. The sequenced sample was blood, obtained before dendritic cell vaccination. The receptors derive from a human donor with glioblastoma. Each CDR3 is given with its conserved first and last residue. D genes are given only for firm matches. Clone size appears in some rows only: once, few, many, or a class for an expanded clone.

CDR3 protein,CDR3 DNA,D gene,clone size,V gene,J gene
CASSGGARSNQPQHF,TGTGCCAGCAGCGGAGGCGCCCGTAGCAATCAGCCCCAGCATTTT,-,-,TRBV9,TRBJ1-5
CASSLLAGGADTQYF,TGTGCCAGCAGTTTACTAGCGGGGGGGGCAGATACGCAGTATTTT,TRBD2,few,TRBV27,TRBJ2-3
CASSFDGGTTDTQYF,TGTGCCAGCAGCTTCGACGGGGGAACCACAGATACGCAGTATTTT,-,-,TRBV7-9,TRBJ2-3
CASSVSGGGRDTQYF,TGTGCCAGCAGCGTTTCTGGCGGGGGAAGAGATACGCAGTATTTT,TRBD2,few,TRBV9,TRBJ2-3
CASSSRPGQETSPLHF,TGTGCCAGCAGCTCCCGACCGGGACAGGAGACTTCACCCCTCCACTTT,TRBD1,-,TRBV7-9,TRBJ1-6
CASSETSAGELFF,TGTGCCAGCAGCGAGACTAGTGCCGGGGAGCTGTTTTTT,-,-,TRBV7-8,TRBJ2-2
CASSSRGSNQPQHF,TGTGCCAGCAGTTCTAGGGGTAGCAATCAGCCCCAGCATTTT,-,-,TRBV6-1,TRBJ1-5
CASSYSPTGRLGYIQYF,TGTGCCAGCAGCTACTCCCCCACAGGTCGCCTGGGGTACATTCAGTACTTC,-,-,TRBV7-9,TRBJ2-4
CASSLGTSSYNEQFF,TGTGCCAGCAGCTTAGGGACTAGCTCCTACAATGAGCAGTTCTTC,TRBD2,-,TRBV7-2,TRBJ2-1
CASTEGTGSYNEQFF,TGTGCCAGCACCGAAGGGACAGGGTCCTACAATGAGCAGTTCTTC,TRBD1,-,TRBV6-1,TRBJ2-1
CASSAGGDRSGELFF,TGCGCCAGCAGCGCCGGAGGGGATCGCTCCGGGGAGCTGTTTTTT,-,-,TRBV5-1,TRBJ2-2
CASSEGRGGYYGYTF,TGTGCCAGCAGTGAGGGGAGAGGGGGATACTATGGCTACACCTTC,-,-,TRBV6-1,TRBJ1-2
CASSDLSGAAYNEQFF,TGTGCCAGCAGTGACCTGAGCGGGGCCGCCTACAATGAGCAGTTCTTC,TRBD2,-,TRBV6-4,TRBJ2-1
CASGPGGRSEQYF,TGTGCCAGCGGCCCGGGGGGCCGAAGCGAGCAGTACTTC,-,once,TRBV7-9,TRBJ2-7
CASSLSPRNEQFF,TGTGCCAGCAGCTTATCCCCCAGGAATGAGCAGTTCTTC,-,-,TRBV7-2,TRBJ2-1
CASKEPRDRFYEQYF,TGTGCCAGCAAAGAGCCTCGGGACAGGTTCTACGAGCAGTACTTC,TRBD1,-,TRBV7-9,TRBJ2-7
CASSLVGTGWCTDTQYF,TGTGCCAGCAGCTTAGTGGGTACAGGCTGGTGCACAGATACGCAGTATTTT,-,-,TRBV11-2,TRBJ2-3